A selection of T cell receptor beta chains follows, all from one sample in a study of human T cells and chemical hapten exposure. Via MiXCR, TCRdb re-called the RACE reads, giving one row per CDR3 protein. The sample yields about 290,000 distinct CDR3 sequences, approximately 8% seen once. The starting material was whole blood, obtained in connection with sensitization to the hapten diphenylcyclopropenone (DPC). All receptors come from a man aged 18 to 35 with alopecia areata. Some clones in this sample may be carry-over from other donors' samples. The CDR3 runs from the conserved cysteine through the conserved F or W. A D gene is named only where the DNA matches it firmly. Expanded clones get a size class; other rows say once, few or many, or leave the size out.

D: -
size: few
J: TRBJ2-2
V: TRBV29-1
DNA: TGCAGCGTTGATGAGGGCTCGAACACCGGGGAGCTGTTTTTT
CDR3: CSVDEGSNTGELFF

D: -
size: few
J: TRBJ1-4
V: TRBV7-7
DNA: TGTGCCAGCAGCTCGGACGCCAGTGAAAAACTGTTTTTT
CDR3: CASSSDASEKLFF

D: TRBD1
size: many
J: TRBJ1-1
V: TRBV7-9
DNA: TGTGCCAGCAGCTCAGCTACAGGGGGCAGAGGCACTGAAGCTTTCTTT
CDR3: CASSSATGGRGTEAFF

D: TRBD2
size: -
J: TRBJ2-1
V: TRBV5-1
DNA: TGCGCCATCAGCTTGACTAGCGGTCTCTATGAGCAGTTCTTC
CDR3: CAISLTSGLYEQFF

D: -
size: -
J: TRBJ1-6
V: TRBV11-2
DNA: TGTGCCAGCAGCTTAGACCGGGGGCGACAGTATAATTCACCCCTCCACTTT
CDR3: CASSLDRGRQYNSPLHF

D: -
size: -
J: TRBJ2-3
V: TRBV6-2/TRBV6-3
DNA: TGTGCCAGCAGTTGGACTTACACAGATACGCAGTATTTT
CDR3: CASSWTYTDTQYF

D: -
size: many
J: TRBJ2-2
V: TRBV4-1
DNA: TGCGCCAGCAGCCAAGATATGTTCGGGATCGCGAACACCGGGGAGCTGTTTTTT
CDR3: CASSQDMFGIANTGELFF

D: -
size: few
J: TRBJ1-1
V: TRBV6-2/TRBV6-3
DNA: TGTGCCAGCAGCTCCTTTGTGAGGTCCCAGACTGAAGCTTTCTTT
CDR3: CASSSFVRSQTEAFF

D: TRBD1
size: many
J: TRBJ2-3
V: TRBV3-1
DNA: TGTGCCAGCAGCCGGGACAGGGGGGATACGCAGTATTTT
CDR3: CASSRDRGDTQYF

D: -
size: -
J: TRBJ1-1
V: TRBV20-1
DNA: TGCAGTGCTAGAGATCGGGTTTGGAACACTGAAGCTTTCTTT
CDR3: CSARDRVWNTEAFF

D: -
size: -
J: TRBJ1-3
V: TRBV4-1
DNA: TGCGCCAGCAGCCAGCCCTTGAGCTCTGGAAACACCATATATTTT
CDR3: CASSQPLSSGNTIYF

D: -
size: -
J: TRBJ2-3
V: TRBV7-9
DNA: TGTGCCAGCCGGACAGCCCCCAACACAGATACGCAGTATTTT
CDR3: CASRTAPNTDTQYF

D: -
size: -
J: TRBJ1-1
V: TRBV29-1
DNA: TGCAGCGTAAGGGAGAACACTGAAGCTTTCTTT
CDR3: CSVRENTEAFF

D: -
size: -
J: TRBJ2-7
V: TRBV20-1
DNA: TGCAGTGCTAGTTACGGGAACGAGCAGTACTTC
CDR3: CSASYGNEQYF

D: -
size: many
J: TRBJ1-4
V: TRBV4-1
DNA: TGCGCCAGCAGCCAAGAGGGACGGACCGAAAAACTGTTTTTT
CDR3: CASSQEGRTEKLFF

D: -
size: many
J: TRBJ1-1
V: TRBV24-1
DNA: TGTGCCACCAGTGACCTGGTATGGCAGACGAACACTGAAGCTTTCTTT
CDR3: CATSDLVWQTNTEAFF

D: -
size: few
J: TRBJ2-3
V: TRBV5-1
DNA: TGCGCCAGCAGCTTGGACGTTGCAGGGATTCCAGATACGCAGTATTTT
CDR3: CASSLDVAGIPDTQYF

D: -
size: many
J: TRBJ1-5
V: TRBV20-1
DNA: TGCAGTGCTAGAGATGCGGCAGGGAGGCAGCCCCAGCATTTT
CDR3: CSARDAAGRQPQHF

D: -
size: -
J: TRBJ1-5
V: TRBV14
DNA: TGTGCCAGCAGCCGCGGCAACAATCAGCCCCAGCATTTT
CDR3: CASSRGNNQPQHF

D: TRBD1
size: -
J: TRBJ2-4
V: TRBV12-3/TRBV12-4
DNA: TGTGCCAGCAGTTTAGCGCCGGGACAGGGCCTGAAAAACATTCAGTACTTC
CDR3: CASSLAPGQGLKNIQYF

D: TRBD1
size: few
J: TRBJ1-3
V: TRBV6-6
DNA: TGTGCCAGCAGTTACGGACAGGGCAGGGGAAACACCATATATTTT
CDR3: CASSYGQGRGNTIYF

D: -
size: few
J: TRBJ2-5
V: TRBV6-5
DNA: TGTGCCAGCAGTTATTACAGGGGAGGGTTGGAGACCCAGTACTTC
CDR3: CASSYYRGGLETQYF

D: -
size: few
J: TRBJ2-2
V: TRBV5-4
DNA: TGTGCCAGCAGCTTGGATTTGTTTAGCGACGCCGGGGAGCTGTTTTTT
CDR3: CASSLDLFSDAGELFF

D: -
size: few
J: TRBJ1-1
V: TRBV7-3
DNA: TGTGCCAGCAGCTTAATCGGGGGTTTGAGCACTGAAGCTTTCTTT
CDR3: CASSLIGGLSTEAFF

D: -
size: -
J: TRBJ2-7
V: TRBV6-2/TRBV6-3
DNA: TGTGCCAGCACGGGGCGACAGACCTACGAGCAGTACTTC
CDR3: CASTGRQTYEQYF

D: -
size: many
J: TRBJ1-2
V: TRBV5-1
DNA: TGCGCCAGCAGAACCCGAGAGGGGGACTATGGCTACACCTTC
CDR3: CASRTREGDYGYTF

D: TRBD2
size: -
J: TRBJ2-1
V: TRBV20-1
DNA: TGCAGTGCTAGAGCCTCAGCCGGAGAGCGGGGGGGCCAGAATGAGCAGTTCTTC
CDR3: CSARASAGERGGQNEQFF

D: -
size: -
J: TRBJ2-4
V: TRBV4-2
DNA: TGTGCCAGCAGCCAAGCTGCGGTCTCTCAAGGCATTCAGTACTTC
CDR3: CASSQAAVSQGIQYF

D: TRBD1
size: few
J: TRBJ1-5
V: TRBV29-1
DNA: TGCAGCGTTGCCGGGACAGGGCCGGGGAGCAATCAGCCCCAGCATTTT
CDR3: CSVAGTGPGSNQPQHF

D: -
size: -
J: TRBJ1-4
V: TRBV28
DNA: TGTGCCAGCAGTTTAGGGAAGACAACAACTAATGAAAAACTGTTTTTT
CDR3: CASSLGKTTTNEKLFF

D: TRBD1
size: -
J: TRBJ1-5
V: TRBV6-1
DNA: TGTGCCAGCAGTGAGACAGGGGGCCAGCCCCAGCATTTT
CDR3: CASSETGGQPQHF

D: TRBD1
size: -
J: TRBJ2-2
V: TRBV25-1
DNA: TGTGCCAACGAGACAGGGGGCAGAACGGCGAACACCGGGGAGCTGTTTTTT
CDR3: CANETGGRTANTGELFF

D: TRBD1
size: many
J: TRBJ1-1
V: TRBV5-1
DNA: TGCGCCAGCAGTCGGGACAGGGCGACCACTGAAGCTTTCTTT
CDR3: CASSRDRATTEAFF

D: -
size: few
J: TRBJ1-3
V: TRBV5-5
DNA: TGTGCCAGCAGCTTACAGGAAAACACCATATATTTT
CDR3: CASSLQENTIYF

D: -
size: -
J: TRBJ2-6
V: TRBV4-3
DNA: TGCGCCAGCAGCCAAGAAGGGAACTCTGGGGCCAACGTCCTGACTTTC
CDR3: CASSQEGNSGANVLTF

D: -
size: -
J: TRBJ1-2
V: TRBV4-3
DNA: TGCGCCAGCAGCCAAGTCAGGGTCAGGGACACCTATGGCTACACCTTC
CDR3: CASSQVRVRDTYGYTF

D: TRBD1
size: -
J: TRBJ2-7
V: TRBV4-3
DNA: TGCGCCAGCAGCCAACATTTAGAGGACAGGGTAGGCGAGCAGTACTTC
CDR3: CASSQHLEDRVGEQYF

D: -
size: few
J: TRBJ1-1
V: TRBV7-2
DNA: TGTGCCAGCAGCCAGACGTTGGACACTGAAGCTTTCTTT
CDR3: CASSQTLDTEAFF

D: -
size: few
J: TRBJ2-3
V: TRBV7-3
DNA: TGTGCCAGCAGCTTAGGTCAGGTGGAAGATACGCAGTATTTT
CDR3: CASSLGQVEDTQYF

D: TRBD1
size: -
J: TRBJ1-5
V: TRBV6-2/TRBV6-3
DNA: TGTGCCAGCAGACGGACAGGGAGCAATCAGCCCCAGCATTTT
CDR3: CASRRTGSNQPQHF

D: TRBD1
size: -
J: TRBJ1-1
V: TRBV4-1
DNA: TGCGCCAGCAGCCAACGGGGACAGGGGGCTCTATGGACTGAAGCTTTCTTT
CDR3: CASSQRGQGALWTEAFF

D: TRBD2
size: -
J: TRBJ2-3
V: TRBV7-2
DNA: TGTGCCAGCAGCCCTACGGGACTAGCGCTAGATACGCAGTATTTT
CDR3: CASSPTGLALDTQYF

D: -
size: -
J: TRBJ2-3
V: TRBV28
DNA: TGTGCCAGCAGCAGTCCGGGACCCAGCACAGATACGCAGTATTTT
CDR3: CASSSPGPSTDTQYF